This TCR beta chain was captured by sequencing in a study of OX40 agonist ivuxolimab in advanced cancers. Whole-study context: Six ivuxolimab dose levels, 0.01 to 10 mg/kg, were given intravenously every 2 weeks. Study conclusions and caveats: Expanded clones tended on average to be more numerous among CD8+ T cells than CD4+. Blood T cells, both CD4+ and CD8+, expanded clonally by week 6 at 0.1 to 3.0 mg/kg.

The protocol was immunoSEQ multiplex PCR, while the TCRdb copy is restricted to in-frame clones and leaves out a portion. There are about 25,000 clones in the sample; roughly 75% occur only once, and under 1.5% lies in the top ten. Between the trimmed V and J ends, which lost 4 bases and 5 bases, there was a span of 4 bases. This CDR3 spans 11 amino acids. Germline values: CDR1 MNHNS, CDR2 SASEGT. This clone was detected a few times. Its antigen is as yet unknown. The sequencing used CD4+ or CD8+ T cells sorted from blood, collected in a trial of the OX40 agonist ivuxolimab. This sequence joins TRBV6-1 and TRBJ2-3; D is unresolved. The TCR was taken from an adult with an advanced solid tumor such as melanoma, head and neck, liver or kidney cancer. In DNA, the CDR3 is TGTGCCAGCAGTGCGCGAGATACGCAGTATTTT. Protein: CASSARDTQYF.